The clone carrying this T cell receptor (beta chain) is a singleton in its sample. Per the germline V gene, CDR1 is SGHTA and CDR2 is FQGTGA. V gave up 3 bases and J gave up 1 base, with 10 bases separating them. The CDR3 covers 14 residues. This record comes from a study of T cell changes during pregnancy in multiple sclerosis. Assay used: immunoSEQ multiplex PCR; TCRdb lists only in-frame clones, some missing. The sample includes tens of thousands of clones, roughly 91% seen only once; the top ten take 3.5% to 5.5%. The TCR sequence derives from a female donor in good health, enrolled as a control in a pregnancy study. The sample consisted of peripheral blood, taken in the second trimester of pregnancy. The chain joins TRBV7-3 to TRBJ2-7, with D tentatively TRBD2 (5 bases). The CDR3 nucleotides read TGTGCCAGCAGCTTGGGAGCGGAATCCTACGAGCAGTACTTC. Its translation: CASSLGAESYEQYF.